Following are 12 T cell receptor beta chains from one sample sequenced in a study of T cells in localized non-small cell lung cancer. Repertoires were generated with immunoSEQ multiplex PCR, while TCRdb's copy carries only in-frame clones and drops some. Here the sample spans tens of thousands of clones, about four fifths being singletons. Sample: peripheral blood, taken before any cancer treatment. All receptors derive from a female donor of 60 years or more with stage I lung adenocarcinoma.

CDR3 sequence: CASSPTGSSNQPQHF. DNA for the CDR3: TGTGCCAGCAGCCCGACAGGGAGTAGCAATCAGCCCCAGCATTTT. This chain connects TRBV6-5 to TRBJ1-5; 7 nucleotides line up with TRBD1. CDR1 is MNHEY, CDR2 SVGAGI, per germline. This CDR3 is built from 15 residues. The J segment lost 0 bases and the V segment lost 6 bases, leaving 5 bases of the junction unmatched.

The J gene is TRBJ2-3, the V gene TRBV7-9; TRBD1 might be the D (5 bases). This CDR3 has 13 residues. The V gene's germline CDR1 is SEHNR and CDR2 FQNEAQ (reference sequence). Deletions cut 8 bases from V and 0 bases from J, with 9 bases between. The CDR3 reads CASRTPSTDTQYF. The CDR3 region has the DNA TGTGCCAGCCGGACACCCAGCACAGATACGCAGTATTTT.

The chain recombines TRBV10-2 with TRBJ2-2; D may be TRBD1 (6 bases). The CDR3 runs to 14 residues. Germline loops: CDR1 WSHSY, CDR2 SAAADI. V gave up 7 bases and J gave up 0 bases, with 9 bases separating them. The CDR3 bases are TGCGCCAGCAAGGACAGATCGAACACCGGGGAGCTGTTTTTT. Translation gives CASKDRSNTGELFF.

The V gene is TRBV7-8, the J gene TRBJ2-3; 13 nucleotides agree with TRBD2. CDR3 length: 17 amino acids. Germline lookup yields CDR1 SGHVS and CDR2 FQNEAQ. V was pared by 2 bases and J by 7 bases, with 9 bases of the junction left unmatched. CDR3 DNA: TGTGCCAGCAGCTTAAACCCCGGACTAGCGGGAGTACATACGCAGTATTTT. Translating gives CASSLNPGLAGVHTQYF.

CDR3 amino acids: CASSYGIPTTHTQYF. CDR3 nucleotides: TGTGCCAGCAGTTATGGAATCCCGACCACCCATACGCAGTATTTT. This sequence joins TRBV6-9 and TRBJ2-3; D not certain. The V end was cut by 2 bases, the J end by 7 bases, with 16 bases between. CDR1 MNHGY and CDR2 SVAAGI come from the germline V gene. This CDR3 contains 15 residues.

This chain joins TRBV7-9 and TRBJ2-4; TRBD2 might be the D (6 bases). Germline CDR1 and CDR2: SEHNR and FQNEAQ (reference sequence). Trimming pared 5 bases from V and 4 bases from J, leaving 15 bases between. CDR3 size: 15 residues. The CDR3 DNA follows: TGTGCCAGCAGCCCGGGGGATCGATGGAAAAACATTCAGTACTTC. Protein: CASSPGDRWKNIQYF.

The J gene is TRBJ2-5, the V gene TRBV11-3; TRBD2 aligns across 14 bases. CDR3 length equals 14 residues. Germline V gives CDR1 SGHNT, CDR2 YENEEA. V was clipped by 8 bases and J by 9 bases; unmatched bases: 8. This chain's CDR3 is CASGGGTSGRAQYF. CDR3 nucleotide sequence: TGTGCCAGCGGGGGAGGGACTAGCGGGAGAGCCCAGTACTTC.

This clone came up once. V usage is TRBV13 and J usage is TRBJ1-1, with 7 positions matching TRBD1. The CDR3 contains 14 residues. The V and J ends lost 7 bases and 6 bases, in that order; junction bases with no gene match: 11. Germline V CDR1 and CDR2: PRHDT, FYEKMQ (reference sequence). This CDR3 is CASTIDRVGAEAFF. DNA for the CDR3: TGTGCCAGCACCATTGACAGGGTTGGCGCTGAAGCTTTCTTT. Looking up the rest from reference TRBV13 and TRBJ1-1 gives the full variable domain: AAGVIQSPRHLIKEKRETATLKCYPIPRHDTVYWYQQGPGQDPQFLISFYEKMQSDKGSIPDRFSAQQFSDYHSELNMSSLELGDSALYFCASTIDRVGAEAFFGQGTRLTVV.

V and J are TRBV10-3 and TRBJ2-7, with 9 bases identical to TRBD1. Germline V gives CDR1 ENHRY, CDR2 SYGVKD. This CDR3 has 14 residues. V lost 5 bases and J lost 0; bases outside the gene matches: 2. CDR3 residues: CAISSGQGSYEQYF. The CDR3 DNA follows: TGTGCCATCAGTTCGGGACAGGGCTCCTACGAGCAGTACTTC.

This clone was seen only a few times. V is TRBV7-6 and J is TRBJ2-7; 13 bases match TRBD2. The germline gives CDR1 SGHVS, CDR2 FNYEAQ. This CDR3 has 17 residues. V lost 3 bases to trimming and J lost 0 bases; unmatched junction nucleotides: 5. CDR3 region: CASSFGLAGVLSYEQYF. The CDR3 nucleotides read TGTGCCAGCAGCTTTGGACTAGCGGGGGTCCTCTCCTACGAGCAGTACTTC.

V usage is TRBV6-5 and J usage is TRBJ1-2; D perhaps matches TRBD1 (6 bases). CDR1 and CDR2 (germline): MNHEY, SVGAGI. The CDR3 is 13 amino acids. Trimming removed 7 bases from V and 3 bases from J, with 12 bases in between. The CDR3 spells CASTQGIDYGYTF. The DNA for the CDR3 is TGTGCCAGCACCCAGGGGATCGACTATGGCTACACCTTC.

The chain links TRBV6-5 to TRBJ1-2; D not resolved. CDR1 and CDR2 (germline): MNHEY, SVGAGI. Trimming stripped 4 bases from V and 4 bases from J, with 16 bases between. The CDR3 extends over 15 amino acids. CDR3 nucleotides: TGTGCCAGCAGTTCCCCACAGATGCGAGGCTATGGCTACACCTTC. It yields the protein CASSSPQMRGYGYTF.